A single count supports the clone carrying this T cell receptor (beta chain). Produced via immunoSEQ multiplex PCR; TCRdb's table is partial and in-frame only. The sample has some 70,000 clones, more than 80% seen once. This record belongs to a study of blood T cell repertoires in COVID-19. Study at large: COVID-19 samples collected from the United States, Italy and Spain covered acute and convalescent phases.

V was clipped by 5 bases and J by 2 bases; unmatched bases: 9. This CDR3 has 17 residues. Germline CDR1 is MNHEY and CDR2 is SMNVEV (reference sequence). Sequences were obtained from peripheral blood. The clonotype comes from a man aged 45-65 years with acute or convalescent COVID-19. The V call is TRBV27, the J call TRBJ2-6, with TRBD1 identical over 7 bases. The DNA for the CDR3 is TGTGCCAGCAGTGCCGACAGGGTAGTACCTGGGGCCAACGTCCTGACTTTC. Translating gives CASSADRVVPGANVLTF.